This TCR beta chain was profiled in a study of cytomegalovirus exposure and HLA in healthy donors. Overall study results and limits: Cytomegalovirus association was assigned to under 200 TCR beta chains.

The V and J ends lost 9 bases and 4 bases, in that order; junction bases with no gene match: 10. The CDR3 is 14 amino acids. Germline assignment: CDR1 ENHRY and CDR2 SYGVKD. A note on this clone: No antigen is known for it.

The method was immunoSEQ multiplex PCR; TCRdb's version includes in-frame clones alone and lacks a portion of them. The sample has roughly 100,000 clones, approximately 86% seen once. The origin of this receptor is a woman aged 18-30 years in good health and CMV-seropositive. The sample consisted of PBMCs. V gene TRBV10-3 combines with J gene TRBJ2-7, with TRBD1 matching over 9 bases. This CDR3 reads CAMKPGQGGYEQYF. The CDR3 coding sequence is TGTGCCATGAAACCGGGACAGGGAGGATACGAGCAGTACTTC.